Following are 10 T cell receptor beta chains from one sample sequenced in a study of blood T cell repertoires in COVID-19. Assay used: immunoSEQ multiplex PCR; TCRdb lists only in-frame clones, some missing. The data show 170,000 or so clones, around 84% seen once. The sequencing input was peripheral blood. The receptors shown here come from a man in his forties with active or convalescent COVID-19.

The rearrangement joins TRBV3-1 (or the pseudogene TRBV3-2) to TRBJ1-1, with D perhaps TRBD1 (6 bases). CDR1 is LGHDT, CDR2 YNNKEL, per germline (reference sequence). V was clipped by 1 base and J by 8 bases, with 11 bases between them. The CDR3 covers 13 residues. CDR3: CASSQAGGNEAFF. Written as DNA, the CDR3 is TGTGCCAGCAGCCAAGCTGGGGGCAACGAAGCTTTCTTT.

This chain joins TRBV5-4 and TRBJ1-2; no firm D call. Trimming removed 3 bases from V and 4 bases from J, with 10 bases in between. Per germline, CDR1 SGHNT and CDR2 YYREEE (reference sequence). This CDR3 spans 13 amino acids. CDR3 protein: CASSSGLAYGYTF. The CDR3 DNA sequence: TGTGCCAGCAGCTCAGGACTGGCCTATGGCTACACCTTC. Looking up the rest from reference TRBV5-4 and TRBJ1-2 gives the full variable domain: ETGVTQSPTHLIKTRGQQVTLRCSSQSGHNTVSWYQQALGQGPQFIFQYYREEENGRGNFPPRFSGLQFPNYSSELNVNALELDDSALYLCASSSGLAYGYTFGSGTRLTVV.

This chain joins TRBV5-1 and TRBJ2-7; possibly TRBD2 for D (7 bases). With 6 bases removed from V and 2 bases from J, the gap between germline ends came to 15 bases. The CDR3 runs 14 residues. CDR1 is SGHRS, CDR2 YFSETQ, per germline. CDR3 bases: TGCGCCAGCAAGGAAGGCGGGGGCACCTACGAGCAGTACTTC. This translates into CASKEGGGTYEQYF.

This clone was recorded a few times. V usage is TRBV30 and J usage is TRBJ1-2, with D unresolved. Trimming removed 5 bases at V and 0 bases at J, with 7 bases between. The CDR3 covers 12 residues. Per germline, CDR1 GTSNPN and CDR2 SVGIG (reference sequence). As DNA, the CDR3 is TGTGCCTGGCGGGGTCCTAACTATGGCTACACCTTC. The encoded protein is CAWRGPNYGYTF.

The chain uses TRBV6-4 and TRBJ1-4; 9 bases are a match to TRBD1. Germline CDR1 and CDR2: MRHNA and SNTAGT. Losses at the gene ends were 3 bases for V and 8 bases for J; bases not matched to a gene: 7. This CDR3 region has 15 residues. The chain's CDR3 is CASSDDRGVGEKLFF. The CDR3 region has the DNA TGTGCCAGCAGTGATGACAGGGGGGTAGGAGAAAAACTGTTTTTT.

The chain recombines TRBV6-5 with TRBJ1-2; TRBD1 aligns across 8 bases. The length of the CDR3 is 13 residues. Germline V CDR1 and CDR2: MNHEY, SVGAGI. V was clipped by 6 bases and J by 5 bases; unmatched bases: 5. The CDR3 DNA is TGTGCCAGCAGACGGGACAGGATTTATGGCTACACCTTC. Translated: CASRRDRIYGYTF.

The chain joins TRBV7-2 to TRBJ1-3; D call uncertain. The V end lost 3 bases, the J end lost 0 bases, and 12 bases lay between the germline ends. The CDR3 runs to 16 residues. Germline CDR1 is SGHTA and CDR2 is FQGNSA. The CDR3 reads CASSFGMASSGNTIYF. The CDR3 DNA follows: TGTGCCAGCAGCTTCGGGATGGCAAGCTCTGGAAACACCATATATTTT.

This chain links TRBV28 with TRBJ1-2; 9 bases line up with TRBD1. Per germline, CDR1 MDHEN and CDR2 SYDVKM. The CDR3 loop spans 13 amino acids. The DNA of the CDR3 is TGTGCAGTCTACAGGGGGCTTAACTATGGCTACACCTTC. It yields the protein CAVYRGLNYGYTF.

The V gene is TRBV6-2 or TRBV6-3, the J gene TRBJ2-7; 7 bases are shared with TRBD1. The CDR3 length is 16 residues. The V and J ends lost 5 bases and 5 bases, in that order; junction bases with no gene match: 15. Per the germline V gene, CDR1 is MNHEY and CDR2 is SVGEGT. The CDR3 nucleotides read TGTGCCAGCAGTAAGGGGGACAGCTTCCTGGGGGACGAGCAGTACTTC. It yields the protein CASSKGDSFLGDEQYF.

The chain is built from TRBV27 and TRBJ2-3; TRBD1 agrees at 7 bases. Germline CDR1 is MNHEY and CDR2 is SMNVEV (reference sequence). This CDR3 has 15 amino acids. V was pared by 0 bases and J by 5 bases, with 5 bases of the junction left unmatched. In DNA, the CDR3 is TGTGCCAGCAGTTTATCGGTGACAGGGAGAGATACGCAGTATTTT. This codes for CASSLSVTGRDTQYF.